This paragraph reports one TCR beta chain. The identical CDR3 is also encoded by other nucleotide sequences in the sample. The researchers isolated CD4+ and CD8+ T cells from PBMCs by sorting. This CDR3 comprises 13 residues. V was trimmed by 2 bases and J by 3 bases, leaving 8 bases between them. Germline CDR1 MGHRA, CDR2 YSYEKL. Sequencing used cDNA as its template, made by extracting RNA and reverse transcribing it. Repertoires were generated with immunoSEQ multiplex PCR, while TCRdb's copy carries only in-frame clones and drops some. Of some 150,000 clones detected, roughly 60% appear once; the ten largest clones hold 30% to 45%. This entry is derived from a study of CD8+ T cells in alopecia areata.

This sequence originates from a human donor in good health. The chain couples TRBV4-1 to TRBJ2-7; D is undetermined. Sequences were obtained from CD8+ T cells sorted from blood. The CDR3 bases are TGCGCCAGCAGCCAACTTCCTAGCTACGAGCAGTACTTC. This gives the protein CASSQLPSYEQYF.